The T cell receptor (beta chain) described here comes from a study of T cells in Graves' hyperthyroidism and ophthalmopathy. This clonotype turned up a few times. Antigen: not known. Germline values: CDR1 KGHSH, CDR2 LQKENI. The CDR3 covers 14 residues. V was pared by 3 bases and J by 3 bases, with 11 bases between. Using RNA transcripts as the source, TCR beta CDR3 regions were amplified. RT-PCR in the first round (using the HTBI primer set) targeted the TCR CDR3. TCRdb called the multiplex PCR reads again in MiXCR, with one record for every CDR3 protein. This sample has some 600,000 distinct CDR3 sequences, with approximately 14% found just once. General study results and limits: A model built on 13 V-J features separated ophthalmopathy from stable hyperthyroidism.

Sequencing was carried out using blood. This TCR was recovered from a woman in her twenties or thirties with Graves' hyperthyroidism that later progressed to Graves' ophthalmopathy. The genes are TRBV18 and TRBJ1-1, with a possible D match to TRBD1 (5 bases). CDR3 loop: CASSPSTEDTEAFF. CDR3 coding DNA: TGTGCCAGCTCACCCTCGACAGAGGACACTGAAGCTTTCTTT.